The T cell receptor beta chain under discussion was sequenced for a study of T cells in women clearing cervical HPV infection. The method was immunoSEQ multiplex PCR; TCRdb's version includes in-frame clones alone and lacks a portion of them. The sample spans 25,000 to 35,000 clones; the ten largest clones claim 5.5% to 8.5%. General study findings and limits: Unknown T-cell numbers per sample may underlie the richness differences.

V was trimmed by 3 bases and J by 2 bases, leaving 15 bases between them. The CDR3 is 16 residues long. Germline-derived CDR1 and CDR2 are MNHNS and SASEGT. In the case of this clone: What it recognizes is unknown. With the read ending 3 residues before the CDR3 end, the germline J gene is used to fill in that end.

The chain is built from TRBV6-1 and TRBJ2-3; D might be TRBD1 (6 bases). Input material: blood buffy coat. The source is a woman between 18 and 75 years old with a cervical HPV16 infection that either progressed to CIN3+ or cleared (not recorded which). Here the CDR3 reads CASSELGQSTTDTQYF. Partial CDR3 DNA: TGTGCCAGCAGTGAGTTAGGACAGTCAACCACAGATACG.